The clone carrying this T cell receptor (beta chain) occurred a few times. Its matching antigen is unknown. Employing constant-segment primers, 5'RACE generated TCR alpha and TCR beta cDNA libraries bearing sample barcodes and UMIs. TCRdb re-analysed the 5' RACE reads in MiXCR, keeping a single row per CDR3 protein. The data hold about 200,000 distinct CDR3 sequences, with around 16% observed a single time. The data derive from a study of T-cell memory formation after mild COVID-19. Trimming left V 1 base short and J 6 bases short, with 15 bases between. The CDR3 runs 16 residues. The germline V gene has CDR1 MGHRA and CDR2 YSYEKL. Broader study findings: Among CD4+ contracting clones, most were CM and EM, and CD8+ ones EMRA. Day 37-peaking second-wave clones had unconfirmed SARS-CoV-2 specificity.

Sequencing was performed on PBMCs or a T cell subset sorted from them (not recorded which). The J gene is TRBJ1-4, the V gene TRBV4-1; D may be TRBD1 (5 bases). The receptor comes from an adult woman who had mild COVID-19 (a few samples of this study predate the infection). Cell type and time point are not known. DNA for the CDR3: TGCGCCAGCAGCCAAGGCCCCAGGGTTGCGTATGAAAAACTGTTTTTT. It is translated as CASSQGPRVAYEKLFF.